A single TCR beta chain is shown here with its context. Germline loops: CDR1 SGHRS, CDR2 YFSETQ. After removal of 0 bases from V and 0 bases from J, the junction contained 13 bases not matched to a gene. This CDR3 spans 20 amino acids. This record belongs to a study of blood T cell repertoires in COVID-19. Across the study: Acute-phase and convalescent COVID-19 samples originated in the United States, Italy and Spain. Nucleic acid was either cDNA or gDNA, and it came from T cells, B-cell-depleted T cells, or PBMCs.

Original data processing: Estimated nucleated cell counts came from reference gene primer amplification. Profiling relied on immunoSEQ multiplex PCR, and the TCRdb table lists in-frame clones only, not all of them. V and J calls plus clone size are reproduced from that table; the DNA served to infer D and trimming. The sample lists about 130,000 clones, 86% seen once, with approximately 20% in the top ten. This TCR derives from a woman aged 45-60 years who had recovered from COVID-19. This chain links TRBV5-1 with TRBJ2-1; 9 bases line up with TRBD2. Sample: peripheral blood. The DNA for the CDR3 is TGCGCCAGCAGCTTGGATGTGGGTAGCGGGAGTTTCGGCTCCTACAATGAGCAGTTCTTC. Translation gives CASSLDVGSGSFGSYNEQFF. Based on the CDR3 plus reference TRBV5-1 and TRBJ2-1, the full variable domain is KAGVTQTPRYLIKTRGQQVTLSCSPISGHRSVSWYQQTPGQGLQFLFEYFSETQRNKGNFPGRFSGRQFSNSRSEMNVSTLELGDSALYLCASSLDVGSGSFGSYNEQFFGPGTRLTVL.